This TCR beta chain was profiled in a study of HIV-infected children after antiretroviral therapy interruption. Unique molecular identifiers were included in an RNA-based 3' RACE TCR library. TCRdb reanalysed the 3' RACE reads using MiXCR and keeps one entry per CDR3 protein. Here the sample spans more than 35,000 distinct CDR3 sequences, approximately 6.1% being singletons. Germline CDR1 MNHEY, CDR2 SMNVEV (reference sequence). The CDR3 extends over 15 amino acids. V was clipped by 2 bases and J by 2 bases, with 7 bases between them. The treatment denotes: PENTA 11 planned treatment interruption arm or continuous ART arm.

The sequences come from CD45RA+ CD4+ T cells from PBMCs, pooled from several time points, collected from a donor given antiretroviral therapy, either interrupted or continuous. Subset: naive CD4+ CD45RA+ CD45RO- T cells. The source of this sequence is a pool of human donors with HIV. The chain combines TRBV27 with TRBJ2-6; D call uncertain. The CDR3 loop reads CASSLISTGANVLTF. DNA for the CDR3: TGTGCCAGCAGTTTAATCAGTACTGGGGCCAACGTCCTGACTTTC.